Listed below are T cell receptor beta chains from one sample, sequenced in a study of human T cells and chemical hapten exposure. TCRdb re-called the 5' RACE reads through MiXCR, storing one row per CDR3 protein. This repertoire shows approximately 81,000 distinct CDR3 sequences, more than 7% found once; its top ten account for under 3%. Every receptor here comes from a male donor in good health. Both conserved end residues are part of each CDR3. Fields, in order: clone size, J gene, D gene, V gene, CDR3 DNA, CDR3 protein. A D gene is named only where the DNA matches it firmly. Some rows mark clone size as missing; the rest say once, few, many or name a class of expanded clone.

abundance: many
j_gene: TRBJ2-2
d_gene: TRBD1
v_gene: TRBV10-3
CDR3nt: TGTGCCATCAGTGACGCACAGGGGGCCGGGGAGCTGTTTTTT
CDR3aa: CAISDAQGAGELFF

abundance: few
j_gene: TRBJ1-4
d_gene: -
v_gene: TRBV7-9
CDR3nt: TGTGCCAGCAGCCTGGGACCGAGTAATGAAAAACTGTTTTTT
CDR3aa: CASSLGPSNEKLFF

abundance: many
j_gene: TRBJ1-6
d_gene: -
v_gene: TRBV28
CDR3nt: TGTGCCAGCAGTTTGACGGTTTCACCCCTCCACTTT
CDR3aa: CASSLTVSPLHF

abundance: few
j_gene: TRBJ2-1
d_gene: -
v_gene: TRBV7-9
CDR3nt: TGTGCCAGCAGCTTAAGGGCAGGGTCCCACTACAATGAGCAGTTCTTC
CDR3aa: CASSLRAGSHYNEQFF

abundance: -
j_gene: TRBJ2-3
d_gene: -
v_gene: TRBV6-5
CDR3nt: TGTGCCAGCAGTTACTCCGCAGGGAGAGACACAGATACGCAGTATTTT
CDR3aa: CASSYSAGRDTDTQYF

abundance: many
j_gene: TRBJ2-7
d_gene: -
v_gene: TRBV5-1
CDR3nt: TGCGCCAGCAGCCTACAGGGTTACGAGCAGTACTTC
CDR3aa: CASSLQGYEQYF

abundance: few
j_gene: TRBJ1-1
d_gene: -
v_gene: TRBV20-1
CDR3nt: TGCAGTGCTAGAGATCGGGGTAATGGGAACAGTGAAGCTTTCTTT
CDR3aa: CSARDRGNGNSEAFF

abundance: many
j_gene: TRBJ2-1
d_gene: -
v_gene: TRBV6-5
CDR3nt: TGTGCCAGCAGTTACGCTGGCTCCTACAATGAGCAGTTCTTC
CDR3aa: CASSYAGSYNEQFF

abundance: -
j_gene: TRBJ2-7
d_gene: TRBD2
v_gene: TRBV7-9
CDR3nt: TGTGCCAGCAGCCCTAGGACTAGCGGGGTTGCTTCCTACGGGCAGTACTTC
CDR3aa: CASSPRTSGVASYGQYF

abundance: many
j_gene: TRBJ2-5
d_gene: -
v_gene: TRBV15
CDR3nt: TGTGCCACCAGCAGAGCCAGTGAGACCCAGTACTTC
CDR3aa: CATSRASETQYF

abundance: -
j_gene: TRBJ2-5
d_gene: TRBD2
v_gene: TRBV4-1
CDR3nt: TGCGCCAGCAGCCAAGGCTCACGACTAGCGGCGGGGGGCGAGACCCAGTACTTC
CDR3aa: CASSQGSRLAAGGETQYF

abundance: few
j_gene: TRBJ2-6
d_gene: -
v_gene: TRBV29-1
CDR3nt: TGCAGCGTTGGAGGGAACTCTGGGGCCAACGTCCTGACTTTC
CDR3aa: CSVGGNSGANVLTF

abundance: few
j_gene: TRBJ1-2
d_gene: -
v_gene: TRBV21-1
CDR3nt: TGTGCCAGCAGCGCACGACAGGGCGGGGGCTACACCTTC
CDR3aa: CASSARQGGGYTF

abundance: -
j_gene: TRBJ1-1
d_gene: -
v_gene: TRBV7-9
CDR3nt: TGTGCCAGCAGCTTATCCCAATTCTCTGAAGCTTTCTTT
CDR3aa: CASSLSQFSEAFF

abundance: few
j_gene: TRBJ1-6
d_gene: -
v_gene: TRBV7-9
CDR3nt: TGTGCCAGCAGCCCACTGGTGGGGGGCGGAGGTAATTCACCCCTCCACTTT
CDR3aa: CASSPLVGGGGNSPLHF

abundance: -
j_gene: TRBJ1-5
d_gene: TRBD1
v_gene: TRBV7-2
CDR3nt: TGTGCCAGCAGCCCCAGACAGGGGAGGAATCAGCCCCAGCATTTT
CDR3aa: CASSPRQGRNQPQHF

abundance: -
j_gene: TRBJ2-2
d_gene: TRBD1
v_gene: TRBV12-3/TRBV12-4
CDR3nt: TGTGCCACCAGGCCGGGACAGGGGTCCACCGGGGAGCTGTTTTTT
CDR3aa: CATRPGQGSTGELFF

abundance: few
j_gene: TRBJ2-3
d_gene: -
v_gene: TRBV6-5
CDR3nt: TGTGCCAGCAGTTCCCTAGTTTCAGATACGCAGTATTTT
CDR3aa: CASSSLVSDTQYF

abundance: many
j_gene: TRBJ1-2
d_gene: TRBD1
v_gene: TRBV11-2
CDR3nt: TGTGCCAGCAGCTTAGAATTCGGGACAGGGAACTATGGCTACACCTTC
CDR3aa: CASSLEFGTGNYGYTF

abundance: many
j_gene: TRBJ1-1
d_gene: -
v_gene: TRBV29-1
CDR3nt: TGCAGCGTTCTGACAATTATGAACACTGAAGCTTTCTTT
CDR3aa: CSVLTIMNTEAFF

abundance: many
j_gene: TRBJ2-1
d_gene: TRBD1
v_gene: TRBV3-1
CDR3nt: TGTGCCAGCAGCCGGGCCGGGACAGGGGGTTACAATGAGCAGTTCTTC
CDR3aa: CASSRAGTGGYNEQFF

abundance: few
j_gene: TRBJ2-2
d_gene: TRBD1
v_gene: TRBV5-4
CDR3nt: TGTGCCAGCAGCTCGGTGGCGGGACAGGCCACCGGGGAGCTGTTTTTT
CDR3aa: CASSSVAGQATGELFF

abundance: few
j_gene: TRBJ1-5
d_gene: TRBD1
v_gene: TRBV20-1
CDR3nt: TGCAGTGCTAGACCTAACAGGGGACTCGCAGCTCGTATGCAGCCCCAGCATTTT
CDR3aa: CSARPNRGLAARMQPQHF

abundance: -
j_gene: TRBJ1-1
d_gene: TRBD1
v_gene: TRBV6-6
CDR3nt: TGTGCCAGCAGTTACTCAGGCAGGGGGACTGAAGCTTTCTTT
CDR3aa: CASSYSGRGTEAFF

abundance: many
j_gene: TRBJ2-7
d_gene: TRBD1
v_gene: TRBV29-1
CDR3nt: TGCAGCGTTGAAAGTTGGGGGACAGGGACGTTCTACGAGCAGTACTTC
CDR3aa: CSVESWGTGTFYEQYF

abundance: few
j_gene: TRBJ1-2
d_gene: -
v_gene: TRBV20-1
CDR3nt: TGCAGTGCCAACGGAAACGACGGATTTGGGGGGTATGGCTACACCTTC
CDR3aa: CSANGNDGFGGYGYTF

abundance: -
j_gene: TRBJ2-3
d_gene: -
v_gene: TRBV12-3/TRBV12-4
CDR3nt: TGTGCCAGCAGTCCCCAAGGTGGGCAGTATTTT
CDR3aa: CASSPQGGQYF

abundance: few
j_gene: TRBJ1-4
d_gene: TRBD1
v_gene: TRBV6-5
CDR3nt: TGTGCCAGCAGTTATGACGGGACAGTTAATGAAAAACTGTTTTTT
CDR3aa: CASSYDGTVNEKLFF

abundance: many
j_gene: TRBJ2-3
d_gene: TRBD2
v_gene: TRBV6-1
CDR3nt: TGTGCCAGCAGTGAGGGACTAGCGGGAGTTACAGATACGCAGTATTTT
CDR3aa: CASSEGLAGVTDTQYF

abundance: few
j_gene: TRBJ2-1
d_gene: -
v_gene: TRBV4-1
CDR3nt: TGCGCCAGCAGCCAAGATCAGCAGGGTATGGGTGAGCAGTTCTTC
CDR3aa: CASSQDQQGMGEQFF

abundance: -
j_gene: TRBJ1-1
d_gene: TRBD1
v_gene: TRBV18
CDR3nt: TGTGCCAGCTCAAGAGGGACAGGGGGACGGGACACTGAAGCTTTCTTT
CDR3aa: CASSRGTGGRDTEAFF

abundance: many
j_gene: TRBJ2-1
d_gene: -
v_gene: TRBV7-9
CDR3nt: TGTGCCAGCAGCTCCGGGGCCCGGGAGCAGTTCTTC
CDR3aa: CASSSGAREQFF

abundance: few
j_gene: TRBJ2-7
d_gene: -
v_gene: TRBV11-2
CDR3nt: TGTGCCAGCAGCTTAGATAGAATTTACGAGCAGTACTTC
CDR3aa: CASSLDRIYEQYF

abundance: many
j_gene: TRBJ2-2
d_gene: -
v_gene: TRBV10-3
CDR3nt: TGTGCCATCAGTGAGTCACCCGGGGAGCTGTTTTTT
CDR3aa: CAISESPGELFF

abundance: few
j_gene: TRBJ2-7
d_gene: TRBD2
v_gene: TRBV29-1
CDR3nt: TGCAGCGTACCGGGACTAGCACTGGACGAGCAGTACTTC
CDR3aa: CSVPGLALDEQYF

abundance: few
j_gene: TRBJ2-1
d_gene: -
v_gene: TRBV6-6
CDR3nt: TGTGCCAGCAGTTATTTCGAGTCAGGAGTCAATGAGCAGTTCTTC
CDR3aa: CASSYFESGVNEQFF

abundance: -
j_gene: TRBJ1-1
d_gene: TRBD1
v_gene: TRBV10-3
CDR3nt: TGTGCCATCAGTGAGTCACGGGGTCCGGCAGGGGGAATAAACACTGAAGCTTTCTTT
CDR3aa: CAISESRGPAGGINTEAFF

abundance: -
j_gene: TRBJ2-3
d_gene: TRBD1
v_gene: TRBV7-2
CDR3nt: TGTGCCAGCAGCGAGAGACAGGGGCGGGTGACAGATACGCAGTATTTT
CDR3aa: CASSERQGRVTDTQYF

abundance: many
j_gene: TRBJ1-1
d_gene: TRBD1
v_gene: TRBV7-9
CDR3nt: TGTGCCAGCAGCCCCCCTGCGGGACAGCCAGACACTGAAGCTTTCTTT
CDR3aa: CASSPPAGQPDTEAFF

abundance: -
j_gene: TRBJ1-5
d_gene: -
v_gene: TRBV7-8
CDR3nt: TGTGCCAGCAGCCACCTAAGCCTGGACGGAGGGAATCAGCCCCAGCATTTT
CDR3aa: CASSHLSLDGGNQPQHF

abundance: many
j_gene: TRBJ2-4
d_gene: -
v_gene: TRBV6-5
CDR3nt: TGTGCCAGCAGCTCCGAGCGGGCAAAAAACATTCAGTACTTC
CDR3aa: CASSSERAKNIQYF

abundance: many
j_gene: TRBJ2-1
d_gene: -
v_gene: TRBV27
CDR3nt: TGTGCCAGCATAGGGTTGGACAATGAGCAGTTCTTC
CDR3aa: CASIGLDNEQFF

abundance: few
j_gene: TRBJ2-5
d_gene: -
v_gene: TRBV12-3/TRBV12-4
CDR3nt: TGTGCCAGCAGACCCGGGACCCTGCCACAAGAGACCCAGTACTTC
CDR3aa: CASRPGTLPQETQYF

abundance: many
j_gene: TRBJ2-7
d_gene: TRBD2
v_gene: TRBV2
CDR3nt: TGTGCCAGCAGTGAAGCGGTGGGACTAGCGGGGAACTACGAGCAGTACTTC
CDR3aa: CASSEAVGLAGNYEQYF

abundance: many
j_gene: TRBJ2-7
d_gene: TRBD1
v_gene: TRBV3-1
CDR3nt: TGTGCCAGCAGCCTGGACAGGATTTCCTACGAGCAGTACTTC
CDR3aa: CASSLDRISYEQYF

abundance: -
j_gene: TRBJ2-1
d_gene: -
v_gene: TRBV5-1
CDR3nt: TGCGCCAGCAGCTTGGAGGGGGGTCGTGATGAGCAGTTCTTC
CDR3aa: CASSLEGGRDEQFF

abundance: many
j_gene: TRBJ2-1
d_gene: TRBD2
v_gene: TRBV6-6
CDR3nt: TGTGCCACAAGACTAGCCGGGGGAGATGAGCAGTTCTTC
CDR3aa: CATRLAGGDEQFF

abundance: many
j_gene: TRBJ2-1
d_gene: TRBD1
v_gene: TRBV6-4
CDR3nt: TGTGCCAGCAGTGACACAGGGGAGACCTACAATGAGCAGTTCTTC
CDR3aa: CASSDTGETYNEQFF